Described below is a single TCR beta chain sequence and its context. What it binds is unknown. This entry comes from a study of PD-1 blockade in classical Hodgkin lymphoma. Data came from immunoSEQ multiplex PCR; TCRdb stores just in-frame clones and leaves some out. The table lists approximately 30,000 clones, 60% to 85% of them singletons, with approximately 2.4% in the top ten. This CDR3 region has 15 residues. Study outcomes and limitations: Complete responders started with a diversity level that resembled newly diagnosed patients at baseline. Before treatment, TCR diversity in newly diagnosed patients was reportedly lower than in healthy donors.

Brentuximab vedotin exposure varied among the patients, all of whom had relapsed after autologous stem cell transplantation. Negative magnetic selection isolated CD4+ T cells from thawed PBMCs. The origin of this receptor is a human donor with classical Hodgkin lymphoma. The V call is TRBV21-1, the J call TRBJ2-7; the table assigns TRBD1, which was not confirmed against the DNA. TRBV21-1 is tagged as a pseudogene. This specimen was CD4+ T cells from blood, taken at baseline. In DNA, the CDR3 is TGTGCCAGCAGCAAAGGTACAGCACTCTCCTACGAGCAGTACTTC. Encoded protein: CASSKGTALSYEQYF.